The present entry profiles one T cell receptor beta chain with its context. The antigen this receptor binds is unknown. The sample holds no much larger clone one base away, and base qualities are not on file. TCR repertoires of sorted CD4+ and CD8+ blood T cells from severe aplastic anemia patients and healthy subjects were deep-sequenced in the study. Ficoll-Paque density gradient centrifugation was used to isolate peripheral blood mononuclear cells. CD4+ and CD8+ T cells were sorted by FACS or magnetic beads before DNA extraction. The data stem from a study of CD8+CD57+ T cells in acquired aplastic anemia (dated by TCRdb to 2016 to 2019). With respect to the entire study: A mean of around 3 ug of DNA, ranging from about 0.19 to 30 ug, was extracted from sorted CD4+ and CD8+ cells. Healthy donor samples averaged about 10 million reads for CD4+ and 11 million to 13 million for CD8+ cells.

Genomic DNA was used as template for profiling of TCR beta VDJ combinations and CDR3 sequences. TCR repertoire sequencing was run on an Illumina HiSeq 2000. The source study handled its data this way. TRBV/TRBJ rearrangement plots, CDR3 size and DJ length profiles, and Simpson's diversity index were used to evaluate the repertoires. The most abundant DNA sequence in the deep sequencing data was defined as the immunodominant clone. CDR3 amino acid sequences were checked for sharing between subjects and were compared against published repertoires and the VDJdb database. TCRdb reran the public reads through fastp at Q25 and MiXCR, keeping productive beta chains. Each record represents a unique CDR3 protein, reported with the most common genes and DNA among its rows. TCRdb, rather than the study authors, made the V and J calls. The sample profile shows roughly 200,000 distinct CDR3 sequences; approximately 57% of them were found once. The ten largest clones take up about 29% of the sample.

CDR3 length: 14 amino acids, cysteine to phenylalanine. The CDR3 DNA has 42 bases and is translated from base 1. The junction shows trimming of 6 bases on V and 8 bases on J, and the gene matches do not reach 7 bases of it. The study at large found these results: Between patients and healthy controls, no significant difference in CD8+ Simpson's diversity was found (P=0.060). Roughly 30 CD8+ CDR3 sequences were found to be shared between patients and controls, but these sequences appeared to be highly expressed in patients and within the immunodominant clones of the patients.

The sequence was collected from a human donor in good health. Material: sorted CD4+, CD8+, or CD8+CD57+ T cells (not recorded which) from PBMCs. This chain joins TRBV12-3 or TRBV12-4 to TRBJ2-2; 9 nucleotides in the junction match TRBD2. The nucleotides read TGTGCCAGCAGCCAGCGGGAGGCTCCAGGGGAGCTGTTTTTT. Its protein is CASSQREAPGELFF.